The entry that follows covers one TCR beta chain sequence. What it binds is unknown. These data come from a study of cytomegalovirus exposure and HLA in healthy donors. CDR3 length: 15 amino acids. CDR1 and CDR2 from the germline V gene are SGHRS and YFSETQ. The ends lost 3 bases at V and 2 bases at J; junction bases unmatched: 7. Primers for the PCR totalled 60 Vbeta and 13 Jbeta. Measured with immunoSEQ multiplex PCR; TCRdb has only the in-frame clones, and not every one. The sample consists of 90,000 to 130,000 clones, approximately 78% of them appearing once. Findings and caveats of the study: Across donors, most TCRs were seen rarely, yet some public ones were widespread. A missense variant in DCLRE1C was later tied to TCR beta V- and J-gene trimming.

Material for sequencing was PBMCs. The TCR sequence derives from a man aged 25-45 years in good health and CMV-seropositive. The chain links TRBV5-1 to TRBJ2-7, with 8 bases aligning to TRBD2. CDR3: CASSSQRGTTYEQYF. Written as DNA, the CDR3 is TGCGCCAGCAGCTCCCAGCGGGGGACCACCTACGAGCAGTACTTC.